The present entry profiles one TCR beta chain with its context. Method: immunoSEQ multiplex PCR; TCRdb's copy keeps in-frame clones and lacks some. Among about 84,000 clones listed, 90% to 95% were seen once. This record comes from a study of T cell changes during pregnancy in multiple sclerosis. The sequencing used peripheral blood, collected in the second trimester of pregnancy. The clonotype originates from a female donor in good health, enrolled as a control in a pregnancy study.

The CDR3 is CASSLGLAVAGELFF. The CDR3 DNA reads TGTGCCAGCAGTTTAGGGCTAGCGGTTGCCGGGGAGCTGTTTTTT. The V gene is TRBV28, the J gene TRBJ2-2; the match to TRBD2 covers 7 bases. The junction had 6 bases not matched to a gene; V was cut back by 2 bases and J by 6 bases. The V gene's germline CDR1 is MDHEN and CDR2 SYDVKM. CDR3 length: 15 residues.